The clone carrying this T cell receptor (beta chain) was seen only once. Its specificity is not known. Profiled with immunoSEQ multiplex PCR; TCRdb holds only in-frame clones, not every one. This table holds hundreds of thousands of clones, approximately 95% found once. Selected positively for CCR7 and CD45RO-negative, naive CD8 cells excluded terminally differentiated effector memory CD45RA+ cells. The sample belongs to a study of shared clonotypes between healthy human individuals. The overall study: Used for every donor were three CD4 naive, three CD4 memory, two CD8 naive and one CD8 memory plate.

Germline trimming cut 0 bases from V and 0 bases from J; bases unmatched to any gene: 5. The CDR3 contains 16 residues. CDR1 and CDR2 from the germline V gene are MNHEY and SVGAGI. Study-level results: Memory subsets generally showed smaller estimated richness than naive subsets did. Sampling involved blood alone; tissue repertoires likely differ.

This TCR was recovered from a woman aged 25-40 years in good health. Sequencing was carried out using naive CD8+ T cells sorted from blood. The genes are TRBV6-5 and TRBJ2-7; TRBD1 matches at 7 bases. The CDR3 spells CASSYSSGQTSYEQYF. CDR3 nucleotides: TGTGCCAGCAGTTACTCGTCGGGACAGACCTCCTACGAGCAGTACTTC.